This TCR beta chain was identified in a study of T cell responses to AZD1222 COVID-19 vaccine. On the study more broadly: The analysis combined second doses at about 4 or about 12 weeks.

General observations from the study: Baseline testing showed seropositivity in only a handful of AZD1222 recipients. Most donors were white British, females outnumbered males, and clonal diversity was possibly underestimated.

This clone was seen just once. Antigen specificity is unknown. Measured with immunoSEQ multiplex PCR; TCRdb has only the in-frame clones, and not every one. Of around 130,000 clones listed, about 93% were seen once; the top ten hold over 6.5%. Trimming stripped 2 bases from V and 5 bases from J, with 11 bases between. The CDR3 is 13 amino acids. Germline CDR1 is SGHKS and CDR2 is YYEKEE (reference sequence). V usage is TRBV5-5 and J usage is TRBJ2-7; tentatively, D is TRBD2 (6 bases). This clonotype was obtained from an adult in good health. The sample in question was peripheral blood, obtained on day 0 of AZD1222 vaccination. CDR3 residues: CASSFGGIDEQYF. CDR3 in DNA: TGTGCCAGCAGCTTCGGCGGGATCGACGAGCAGTACTTC.